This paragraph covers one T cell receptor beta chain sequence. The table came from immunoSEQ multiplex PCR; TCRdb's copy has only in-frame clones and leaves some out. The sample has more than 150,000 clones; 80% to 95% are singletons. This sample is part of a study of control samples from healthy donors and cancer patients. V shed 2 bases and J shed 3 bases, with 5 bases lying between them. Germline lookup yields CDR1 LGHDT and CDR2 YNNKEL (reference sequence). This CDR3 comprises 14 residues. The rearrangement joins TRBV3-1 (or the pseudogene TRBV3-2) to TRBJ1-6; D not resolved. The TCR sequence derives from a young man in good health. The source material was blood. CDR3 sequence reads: CASSQSIYNSPLHF. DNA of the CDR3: TGTGCCAGCAGCCAAAGCATCTATAATTCACCCCTCCACTTT.